This T cell receptor beta chain comes out of a study of T-cell memory formation after mild COVID-19. Across the whole study: Clusters of TCRs were largely donor specific.

As concerns this clonotype: Its antigen is unknown.

V was cut by 3 bases and J by 4 bases, with 15 bases left in between. This CDR3 region has 14 residues. Per germline, CDR1 SQVTM and CDR2 ANQGSEA. Whole-study findings and limits: Clones that got smaller from day 15 to 85 had even CD4/CD8, while clones growing later tipped toward CD4+. Pre-infection memory held some responding clones, suggesting pre-existing cross-reactive T cells responded.

TCRdb redid the calling of the 5' RACE reads with MiXCR, one entry per CDR3 protein. The sample yields around 200,000 distinct CDR3 sequences, 20% to 25% seen once. The material sequenced was PBMCs or a T cell subset sorted from them (not recorded which). The chain has TRBV29-1 and TRBJ1-2; D remains unclear. This receptor was obtained from an adult woman who had mild COVID-19 (a few samples of this study predate the infection). Cell type and time point are not known. The CDR3 nucleotides read TGCAGCGTTGATCGCCCCGACATGGGCTATGGCTACACCTTC. This sequence encodes CSVDRPDMGYGYTF.